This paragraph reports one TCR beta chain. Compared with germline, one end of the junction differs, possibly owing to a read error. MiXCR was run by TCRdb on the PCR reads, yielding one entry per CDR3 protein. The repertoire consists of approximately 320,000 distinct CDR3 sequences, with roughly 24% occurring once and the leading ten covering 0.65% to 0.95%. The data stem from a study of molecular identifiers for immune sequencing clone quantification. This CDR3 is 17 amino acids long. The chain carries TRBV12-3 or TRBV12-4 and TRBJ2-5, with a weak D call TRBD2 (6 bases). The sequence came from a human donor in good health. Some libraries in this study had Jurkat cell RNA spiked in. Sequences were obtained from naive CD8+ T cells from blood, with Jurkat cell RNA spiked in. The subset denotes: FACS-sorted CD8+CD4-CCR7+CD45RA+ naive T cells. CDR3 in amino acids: CASSSPSTGLYQEAQYF. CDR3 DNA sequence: TGTGCCAGCAGTTCGCCGTCTACGGGACTCTACCAAGAGGCCCAGTACTTC.